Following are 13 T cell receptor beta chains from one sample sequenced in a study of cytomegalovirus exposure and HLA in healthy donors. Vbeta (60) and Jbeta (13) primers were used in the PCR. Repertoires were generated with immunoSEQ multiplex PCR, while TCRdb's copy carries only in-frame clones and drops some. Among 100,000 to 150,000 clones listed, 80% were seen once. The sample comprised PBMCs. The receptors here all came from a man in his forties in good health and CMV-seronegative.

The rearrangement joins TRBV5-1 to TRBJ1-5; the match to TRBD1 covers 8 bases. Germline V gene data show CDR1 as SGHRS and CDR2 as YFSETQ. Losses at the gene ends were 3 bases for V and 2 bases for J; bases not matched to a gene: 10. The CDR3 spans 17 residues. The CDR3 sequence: CASSSRPQGVGNQPQHF. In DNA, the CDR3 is TGCGCCAGCAGCTCACGACCACAGGGGGTTGGCAATCAGCCCCAGCATTTT.

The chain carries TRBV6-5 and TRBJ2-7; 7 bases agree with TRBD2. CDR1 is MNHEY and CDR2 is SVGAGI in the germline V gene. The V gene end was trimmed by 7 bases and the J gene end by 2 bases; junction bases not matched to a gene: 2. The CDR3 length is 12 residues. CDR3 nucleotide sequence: TGTGCCAGCAAAGCGGGGCCCTACGAGCAGTACTTC. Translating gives CASKAGPYEQYF.

CDR3 DNA sequence: TGTGCCAGCAGCTTAGGACTAGCGGGAGTCCACGAGCAGTACTTC. This codes for CASSLGLAGVHEQYF. V is TRBV7-2 and J is TRBJ2-7, with 12 bases fitting TRBD2. The CDR3 is made up of 15 amino acids. Trimming removed 1 base from V and 5 bases from J; junction bases left unmatched: 3. Per the germline V gene, CDR1 is SGHTA and CDR2 is FQGNSA.

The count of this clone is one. The chain's CDR3 is CASSLDGTGDNEQFF. Here the CDR3 DNA reads TGCGCCAGCAGCTTGGACGGGACAGGGGACAATGAGCAGTTCTTC. The chain combines TRBV5-1 with TRBJ2-1, with 10 bases matching TRBD1. This CDR3 has 15 residues. V trimming: 0 bases; J trimming: 5 bases; junction bases outside the gene matches: 2. Germline V lookup: CDR1 SGHRS, CDR2 YFSETQ.

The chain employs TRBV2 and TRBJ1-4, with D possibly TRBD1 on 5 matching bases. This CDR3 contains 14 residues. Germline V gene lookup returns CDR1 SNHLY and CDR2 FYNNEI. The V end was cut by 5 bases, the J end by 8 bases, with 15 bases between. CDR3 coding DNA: TGTGCCAGCAGTCGGGGGGGGATGTCGGAAAAACTGTTTTTT. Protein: CASSRGGMSEKLFF.

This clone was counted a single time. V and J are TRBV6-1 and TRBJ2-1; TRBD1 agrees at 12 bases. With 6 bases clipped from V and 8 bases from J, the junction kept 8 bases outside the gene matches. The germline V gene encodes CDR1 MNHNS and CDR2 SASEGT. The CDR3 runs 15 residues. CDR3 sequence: CASRARDRGLYEQFF. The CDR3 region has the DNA TGTGCCAGCAGGGCTCGGGACAGGGGGCTCTATGAGCAGTTCTTC.

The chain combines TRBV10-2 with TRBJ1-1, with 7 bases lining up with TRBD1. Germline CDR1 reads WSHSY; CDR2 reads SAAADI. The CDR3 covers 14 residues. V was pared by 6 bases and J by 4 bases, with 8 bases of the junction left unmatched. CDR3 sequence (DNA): TGCGCCAGCAGCCGGACAGGTACGAGCACTGAAGCTTTCTTT. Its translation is CASSRTGTSTEAFF.

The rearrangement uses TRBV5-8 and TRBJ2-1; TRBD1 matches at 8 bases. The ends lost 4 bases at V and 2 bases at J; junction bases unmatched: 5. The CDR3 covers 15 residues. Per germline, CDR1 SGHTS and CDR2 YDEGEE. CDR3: CASSPGTGPYNEQFF. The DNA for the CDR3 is TGTGCCAGCAGCCCCGGGACAGGACCCTACAATGAGCAGTTCTTC.

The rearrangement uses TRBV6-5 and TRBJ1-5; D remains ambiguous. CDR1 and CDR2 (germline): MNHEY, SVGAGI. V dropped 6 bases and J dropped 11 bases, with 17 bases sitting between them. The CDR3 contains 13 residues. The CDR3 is CASRPEVVGAQHF. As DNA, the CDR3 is TGTGCCAGCAGACCCGAGGTGGTGGGTGCCCAGCATTTT.

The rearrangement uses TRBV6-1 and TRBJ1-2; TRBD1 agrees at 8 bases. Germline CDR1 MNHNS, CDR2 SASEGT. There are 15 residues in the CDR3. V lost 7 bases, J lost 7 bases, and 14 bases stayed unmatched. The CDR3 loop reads CASNTNGQGESGYTF. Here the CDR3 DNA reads TGTGCCAGCAACACTAACGGACAGGGTGAGAGTGGCTACACCTTC.

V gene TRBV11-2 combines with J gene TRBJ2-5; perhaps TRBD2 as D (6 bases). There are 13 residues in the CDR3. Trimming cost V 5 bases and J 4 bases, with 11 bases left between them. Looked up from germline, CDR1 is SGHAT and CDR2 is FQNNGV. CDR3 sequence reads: CASSLPGVETQYF. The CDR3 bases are TGTGCCAGCAGCCTCCCGGGGGTAGAGACCCAGTACTTC.

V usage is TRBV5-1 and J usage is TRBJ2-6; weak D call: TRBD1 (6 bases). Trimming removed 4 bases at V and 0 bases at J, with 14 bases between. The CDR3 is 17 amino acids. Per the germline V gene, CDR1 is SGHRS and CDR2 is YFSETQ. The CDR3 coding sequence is TGCGCCAGCAGCGCCGGGACAACACTCTCTGGGGCCAACGTCCTGACTTTC. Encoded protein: CASSAGTTLSGANVLTF.

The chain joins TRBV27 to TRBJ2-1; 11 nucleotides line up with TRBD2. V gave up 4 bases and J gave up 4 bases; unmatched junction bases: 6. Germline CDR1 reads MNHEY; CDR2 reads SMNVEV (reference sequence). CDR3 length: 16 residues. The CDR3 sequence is CASSSTTSGGYNEQFF. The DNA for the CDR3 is TGTGCCAGCAGTTCCACAACTAGCGGGGGTTACAATGAGCAGTTCTTC.